The clone carrying this T cell receptor (beta chain) showed up just a few times. Its antigen is as yet unknown. TCRdb fed the RT-PCR reads into MiXCR, producing one record per CDR3 protein. In the table there are around 650,000 distinct CDR3 sequences, approximately 14% of which are singletons. This specimen comes from a study of response to subunit inactivated influenza vaccine. The V end was cut by 5 bases, the J end by 1 base, with 17 bases between. The CDR3 extends over 16 amino acids. The germline V gene encodes CDR1 SEHNR and CDR2 FQNEAQ (reference sequence). The study's findings and limits: Authors suggested few new T cells are recruited by each seasonal influenza vaccination.

The chain carries TRBV7-9 and TRBJ1-1; perhaps TRBD1 as D (6 bases). This receptor was obtained from a man in his fifties who received an inactivated influenza vaccine. The sample here was PBMCs from blood, taken 11 to 12 days after vaccination. The CDR3 nucleotides are TGTGCCAGCAGCCCAACCAGGGCCAGGGGGAACACTGAAGCTTTCTTT. It is translated as CASSPTRARGNTEAFF.